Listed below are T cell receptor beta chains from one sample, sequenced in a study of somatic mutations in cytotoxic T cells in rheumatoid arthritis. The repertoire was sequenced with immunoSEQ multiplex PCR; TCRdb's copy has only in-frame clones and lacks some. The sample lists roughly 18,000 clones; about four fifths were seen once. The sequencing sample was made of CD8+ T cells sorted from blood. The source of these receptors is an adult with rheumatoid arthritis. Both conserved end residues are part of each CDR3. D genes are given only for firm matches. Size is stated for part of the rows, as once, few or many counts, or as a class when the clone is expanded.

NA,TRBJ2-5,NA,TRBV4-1,CASSQDYRRVIGETQYF,TGCGCCAGCAGCCAAGATTATCGGAGGGTAATTGGAGAGACCCAGTACTTC
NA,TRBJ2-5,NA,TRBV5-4,CASSFYLDSQETQYF,TGTGCCAGCAGCTTCTACCTGGACAGCCAAGAGACCCAGTACTTC
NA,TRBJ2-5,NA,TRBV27,CASSPLSVETQYF,TGTGCCAGCAGTCCCCTTAGTGTTGAGACCCAGTACTTC
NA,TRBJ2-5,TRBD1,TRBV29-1,CSAVATGGLQETQYF,TGCAGCGCCGTAGCGACAGGGGGACTTCAAGAGACCCAGTACTTC
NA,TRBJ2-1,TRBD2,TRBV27,CASSPLAGGSGDSNEQFF,TGTGCCAGCAGTCCTCTAGCGGGGGGGTCCGGTGATAGCAATGAGCAGTTCTTC
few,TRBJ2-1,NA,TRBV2,CASSEGAGLLYEQFF,TGTGCCAGCAGTGAAGGAGCCGGACTTCTTTATGAGCAGTTCTTC
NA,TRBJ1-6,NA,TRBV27,CASSLWSSSPLHF,TGTGCCAGCAGTTTATGGTCCTCTTCACCCCTCCACTTT
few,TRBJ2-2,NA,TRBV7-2,CASSLTGELFF,TGTGCCAGCAGCTTGACCGGGGAGCTGTTTTTT
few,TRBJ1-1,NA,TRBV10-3,CAISATGQKNTEAFF,TGTGCCATCAGTGCTACAGGGCAGAAGAACACTGAAGCTTTCTTT
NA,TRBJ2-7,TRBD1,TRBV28,CASSPGQPIYEQYF,TGTGCCAGCAGCCCGGGACAGCCAATCTACGAGCAGTACTTC
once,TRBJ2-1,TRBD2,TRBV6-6,CASSPEMGLAGHEQFF,TGTGCCAGCAGCCCAGAGATGGGCCTAGCGGGTCATGAGCAGTTCTTC
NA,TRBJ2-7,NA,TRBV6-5,CASMLPGSPYEQYF,TGTGCCAGCATGCTTCCCGGGTCCCCCTACGAGCAGTACTTC
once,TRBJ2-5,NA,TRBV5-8,CASSFNEQYF,TGTGCCAGCAGCTTCAATGAGCAGTACTTC
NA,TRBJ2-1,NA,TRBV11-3,CASSEAPGRDEQFF,TGTGCCAGCAGCGAGGCCCCAGGACGAGATGAGCAGTTCTTC
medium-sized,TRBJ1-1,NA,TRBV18,CASSHSRDTEAFF,TGTGCCAGCTCGCACTCCCGGGACACTGAAGCTTTCTTT
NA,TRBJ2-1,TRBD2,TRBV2,CASSFHSGIPYNEQFF,TGTGCCAGCAGCTTCCATAGCGGGATTCCCTACAATGAGCAGTTCTTC
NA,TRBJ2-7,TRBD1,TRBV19,CASSVSYRGKYEQYF,TGTGCCAGTAGTGTATCTTACAGGGGGAAGTACGAGCAGTACTTC
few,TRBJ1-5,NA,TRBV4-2,CATARLLNQPQHF,TGTGCCACTGCGCGACTCCTCAATCAGCCCCAGCATTTT
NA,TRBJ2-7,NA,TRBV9,CASSVAMSSALDKQYF,TGTGCCAGCAGCGTAGCTATGTCTAGCGCGCTAGATAAGCAGTACTTC
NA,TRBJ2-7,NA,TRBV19,CASSMTGAQGYEQYF,TGTGCCAGTAGTATGACCGGGGCTCAGGGCTACGAGCAGTACTTC
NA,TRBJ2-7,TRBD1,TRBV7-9,CASSSGTGGFGEQYF,TGTGCCAGCAGCTCCGGGACAGGGGGCTTTGGCGAGCAGTACTTC
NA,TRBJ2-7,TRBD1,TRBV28,CASSPGQPIYEQYF,TGTGCCAGCAGCCCGGGACAGCCAATCTACGAGCAGTACTTC
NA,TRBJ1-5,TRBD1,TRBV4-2,CASSPELGQGLQPQHF,TGTGCCAGCAGCCCCGAGCTCGGACAGGGACTCCAGCCCCAGCATTTT
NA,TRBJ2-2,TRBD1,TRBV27,CASSLQGQYTGELFF,TGTGCCAGCAGTTTACAGGGACAGTACACCGGGGAGCTGTTTTTT
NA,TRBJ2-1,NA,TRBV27,CASSLRGGRYNEQFF,TGTGCCAGCAGTTTAAGGGGGGGACGTTACAATGAGCAGTTCTTC
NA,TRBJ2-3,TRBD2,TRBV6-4,CASAALAGGTDTQYF,TGTGCCAGCGCCGCCCTAGCGGGGGGCACAGATACGCAGTATTTT
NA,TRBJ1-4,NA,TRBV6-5,CASSWLGTTNEKLFF,TGTGCCAGCAGTTGGCTCGGGACAACTAATGAAAAACTGTTTTTT
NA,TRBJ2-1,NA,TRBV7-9,CASSLGSNEQFF,TGTGCCAGCAGCTTAGGAAGCAATGAGCAGTTCTTC
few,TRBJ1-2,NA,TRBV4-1,CASSQVTGFLRYTF,TGCGCCAGCAGCCAAGTTACGGGATTTTTACGCTACACCTTC